The entry below describes one TCR beta chain. Its antigen is not known. The sample comes from a study of cytomegalovirus exposure and HLA in healthy donors. At the level of the study: Counted in an early data release were 85 million or so unique TCRs from HLA-typed donors.

Per the germline V gene, CDR1 is MNHEY and CDR2 is SVGAGI. Trimming removed 8 bases from V and 6 bases from J; junction bases left unmatched: 3. This CDR3 has 11 residues. PCR amplification relied on 60 Vbeta primers (plus 13 Jbeta primers). Measured with immunoSEQ multiplex PCR; TCRdb has only the in-frame clones, and not every one. The table lists 50,000 to 65,000 clones, 73% of them singletons. Study-wide results and limits: The productive fraction for most TCR beta V segments was about 87% or about 30% in an earlier analysis.

This clonotype originated in a man in his late teens or twenties in good health and CMV-seronegative. Sequencing input: PBMCs. The J gene is TRBJ2-7, the V gene TRBV6-5, with 8 positions matching TRBD1. In DNA form, the CDR3 reads TGTGCCAGCCACAGGGGGGCCGAGCAGTACTTC. Translating gives CASHRGAEQYF.